The 24 T cell receptor beta chains below were found in one sample sequenced in a study of graft-versus-host responses after intestinal transplantation. Sequencing used immunoSEQ multiplex PCR; TCRdb keeps in-frame clones, though not all of them. In the table there are roughly 62,000 clones, about 90% of which are singletons. Material: PBMCs, obtained 118 to 130 days after intestinal transplantation. These receptor sequences come from a human patient who received an intestinal transplant, so some T cells may come from the graft donor.

This rearrangement joins TRBV7-9 to TRBJ1-1; 7 bases line up with TRBD1. This CDR3 spans 14 amino acids. V gave up 5 bases and J gave up 4 bases; unmatched junction bases: 7. Germline CDR1 is SEHNR and CDR2 is FQNEAQ (reference sequence). The CDR3 reads CASSASGTATEAFF. The CDR3 region has the DNA TGTGCCAGCAGCGCGTCCGGGACAGCCACTGAAGCTTTCTTT.

This clone was detected only a few times. The V call is TRBV6-1, the J call TRBJ1-6; no clear D. Germline V gives CDR1 MNHNS, CDR2 SASEGT. The V and J ends lost 1 base and 6 bases respectively, with 10 bases between them. CDR3 length: 15 residues. The CDR3 DNA reads as TGTGCCAGCAGTGAAGAAGTGGACGGTAATTCACCCCTCCACTTT. Protein product: CASSEEVDGNSPLHF.

V usage is TRBV14 and J usage is TRBJ2-7; 9 bases align to TRBD1. CDR1 and CDR2 (germline): SGHDN, FVKESK. The CDR3 length is 16 residues. The junction had 10 bases not matched to a gene; V was cut back by 4 bases and J by 3 bases. This chain's CDR3 is CASSRRPGTGIYEQYF. The CDR3, as DNA: TGTGCCAGCAGCCGCCGTCCCGGGACAGGGATCTACGAGCAGTACTTC.

The chain joins TRBV19 to TRBJ1-5; 7 nucleotides line up with TRBD1. Germline V gives CDR1 LNHDA, CDR2 SQIVND (reference sequence). V gave up 4 bases and J gave up 2 bases; unmatched junction bases: 11. The CDR3 runs to 17 residues. The CDR3 here is CASSTWTGGFGNQPQHF. CDR3 in DNA: TGTGCCAGTAGTACCTGGACAGGCGGTTTTGGCAATCAGCCCCAGCATTTT.

J is TRBJ2-2 and V is TRBV7-9, with D tentatively TRBD2 (5 bases). The CDR3 totals 17 residues. Germline CDR1 and CDR2: SEHNR and FQNEAQ (reference sequence). Trimming removed 0 bases from V and 3 bases from J, with 14 bases in between. In DNA form, the CDR3 reads TGTGCCAGCAGCTTAGCCCCGAGCGGAATCTACACCGGGGAGCTGTTTTTT. Encoded protein: CASSLAPSGIYTGELFF.

The V call is TRBV5-1, the J call TRBJ2-1; D possibly corresponds to TRBD2 (5 bases). Deletions cut 4 bases from V and 10 bases from J, with 15 bases between. This CDR3 has 13 residues. The germline CDR1 and CDR2 sequences are SGHRS and YFSETQ. CDR3 sequence reads: CASSPKDPGEQFF. In nucleotides, the CDR3 is TGCGCCAGCAGCCCAAAGGATCCGGGGGAGCAGTTCTTC. Filled out from reference TRBV5-1 and TRBJ2-1, the complete variable domain reads KAGVTQTPRYLIKTRGQQVTLSCSPISGHRSVSWYQQTPGQGLQFLFEYFSETQRNKGNFPGRFSGRQFSNSRSEMNVSTLELGDSALYLCASSPKDPGEQFFGPGTRLTVL.

This rearrangement joins TRBV5-1 to TRBJ1-2; 12 bases agree with TRBD1. CDR1 is SGHRS, CDR2 YFSETQ, per germline. CDR3 length: 17 residues. Trimming cost V 0 bases and J 7 bases; bases outside gene matches: 10. CDR3 bases: TGCGCCAGCAGCTTGGTGGGACAGGGGGCGCGAGTCTCTGGCTACACCTTC. Amino acid sequence: CASSLVGQGARVSGYTF.

The chain combines TRBV2 with TRBJ1-1; 7 positions match TRBD1. There are 13 residues in the CDR3. Trimming took 6 bases from V and 4 from J; bases not matched to a gene: 5. CDR1 and CDR2 from the germline V gene are SNHLY and FYNNEI. This chain's CDR3 is CASSATGRTEAFF. CDR3 nucleotide sequence: TGTGCCAGCAGCGCGACAGGGCGCACTGAAGCTTTCTTT.

The chain links TRBV4-1 to TRBJ2-7; 10 bases map to TRBD2. CDR1 MGHRA and CDR2 YSYEKL come from the germline V gene. This CDR3 region has 15 residues. V trimming: 5 bases; J trimming: 4 bases; junction bases outside the gene matches: 8. Written as DNA, the CDR3 is TGCGCCAGCAGCATCCTAGCGGGAGATTTGTACGAGCAGTACTTC. Residues: CASSILAGDLYEQYF.

The V call is TRBV28, the J call TRBJ1-4; D uncertain. Looked up from germline, CDR1 is MDHEN and CDR2 is SYDVKM. The V gene lost 5 bases and the J gene lost 8 bases, with 24 bases spanning the gap. CDR3 length equals 17 residues. In nucleotides, the CDR3 is TGTGCCAGCAGTCCGCAGTCGATCGGACGGCTCTGGGAAAAACTGTTTTTT. Its protein product is CASSPQSIGRLWEKLFF.

V usage is TRBV6-5 and J usage is TRBJ1-2, with D possibly TRBD1 on 5 matching bases. The V gene lost 5 bases and the J gene lost 4 bases, with 11 bases spanning the gap. Germline assignment: CDR1 MNHEY and CDR2 SVGAGI. The CDR3 contains 13 residues. CDR3 sequence (DNA): TGTGCCAGCAGTATGCCAGGGAGCTATGGCTACACCTTC. Encoded protein: CASSMPGSYGYTF.

The chain couples TRBV19 to TRBJ1-1; D not certain. V shed 0 bases and J shed 8 bases, with 13 bases lying between them. The CDR3 loop spans 14 amino acids. Germline lookup yields CDR1 LNHDA and CDR2 SQIVND (reference sequence). CDR3 loop: CASSIDVTQPEAFF. The CDR3, as DNA: TGTGCCAGTAGTATAGACGTGACGCAGCCCGAAGCTTTCTTT.

The V call is TRBV7-6, the J call TRBJ2-2; D unclear. Trimming removed 2 bases from V and 1 base from J, with 5 bases in between. The CDR3 runs 14 residues. Germline V gene sequence: CDR1 SGHVS, CDR2 FNYEAQ. CDR3 in DNA: TGTGCCAGCAGCTTATTCGGGAACACCGGGGAGCTGTTTTTT. It yields the protein CASSLFGNTGELFF.

This clone showed up just once. The J gene is TRBJ2-5, the V gene TRBV5-1, with D perhaps being TRBD1 or TRBD2 (5 bases each). From germline, CDR1 is SGHRS and CDR2 YFSETQ. V lost 0 bases and J lost 11, with 14 bases in between. The CDR3 loop spans 13 amino acids. For the CDR3, the DNA is TGCGCCAGCAGCTTGGACGGGGCTGGGGAGCAGTACTTC. The encoded protein is CASSLDGAGEQYF.

The chain uses TRBV10-3 and TRBJ2-7; TRBD1 aligns across 11 bases. CDR1 is ENHRY, CDR2 SYGVKD, per germline. J was trimmed by 3 bases and V by 6 bases; bases with no gene match: 4. The CDR3 contains 14 residues. The chain's CDR3 is CAISRTGGFYEQYF. The CDR3 DNA reads TGTGCCATCAGCCGGACAGGGGGCTTCTACGAGCAGTACTTC.

The genes are TRBV7-6 and TRBJ1-2; D possibly corresponds to TRBD1 (5 bases). The V end was cut by 0 bases, the J end by 9 bases, with 11 bases between. The CDR3 length is 13 residues. Per the germline V gene, CDR1 is SGHVS and CDR2 is FNYEAQ. This CDR3 is CASSLAVGGSYTF. The CDR3 DNA follows: TGTGCCAGCAGCTTAGCGGTCGGGGGGAGCTACACCTTC. The whole variable domain, remainder taken from reference TRBV7-6 and TRBJ1-2, is GAGVSQSPRYKVTKRGQDVALRCDPISGHVSLYWYRQALGQGPEFLTYFNYEAQQDKSGLPNDRFSAERPEGSISTLTIQRTEQRDSAMYRCASSLAVGGSYTFGSGTRLTVV.

The chain carries TRBV5-4 and TRBJ1-3, with 7 nucleotides matching TRBD1. The CDR3 is made up of 14 amino acids. V lost 2 bases and J lost 5; bases outside the gene matches: 4. The germline CDR1 and CDR2 sequences are SGHNT and YYREEE (reference sequence). The CDR3 protein is CASSFGQDRNTIYF. Here the CDR3 DNA reads TGTGCCAGCAGCTTTGGACAGGATAGAAACACCATATATTTT.

The chain recombines TRBV14 with TRBJ2-5; TRBD1 or TRBD2 may be the D gene (5 bases each). This CDR3 spans 13 amino acids. The germline CDR1 and CDR2 sequences are SGHDN and FVKESK. The germline V and J ends were trimmed by 1 base and 2 bases, with 5 bases remaining between them. CDR3 DNA: TGTGCCAGCAGCCAAGGGGGGCAAGAGACCCAGTACTTC. It translates to CASSQGGQETQYF.

The chain is built from TRBV19 and TRBJ1-5; 7 bases map to TRBD1. The germline gives CDR1 LNHDA, CDR2 SQIVND (reference sequence). There are 17 residues in the CDR3. V was clipped by 7 bases and J by 2 bases; unmatched bases: 14. The DNA for the CDR3 is TGTGCCAGTACCCAACTGCGCGGAGGACAGGGCAATCAGCCCCAGCATTTT. Its protein product is CASTQLRGGQGNQPQHF.

The rearrangement uses TRBV19 and TRBJ2-2, with 8 bases identical to TRBD1. CDR1 is LNHDA and CDR2 is SQIVND in the germline V gene (reference sequence). The CDR3 contains 15 residues. V shed 4 bases and J 1 base; nucleotides not matched to a gene: 2. The chain's CDR3 is CASSRTGRNTGELFF. The DNA of the CDR3 is TGTGCCAGTAGTAGGACAGGGAGGAACACCGGGGAGCTGTTTTTT.

Remarks on this clone: Compared with germline, one end of the junction differs, possibly owing to a read error. V is TRBV9 and J is TRBJ2-5; 10 bases fit TRBD1. Germline values: CDR1 SGDLS, CDR2 YYNGEE. The CDR3 extends over 17 amino acids. CDR3 sequence: CANSEGQGWGIQETQYF. DNA for the CDR3: TGTGCCAACAGCGAGGGACAGGGGTGGGGTATTCAAGAGACCCAGTACTTC.

The chain joins TRBV5-8 to TRBJ1-5; no firm D call. V lost 2 bases and J 5 bases, leaving 8 bases between the germline ends. Per the germline V gene, CDR1 is SGHTS and CDR2 is YDEGEE. CDR3 length equals 13 residues. The CDR3 protein is CASSFPDHQPQHF. CDR3 nucleotides: TGTGCCAGCAGCTTTCCTGATCATCAGCCCCAGCATTTT.

The rearrangement joins TRBV11-2 to TRBJ2-7, with D possibly being TRBD2 (6 bases). V dropped 4 bases and J dropped 9 bases, with 22 bases sitting between them. The CDR3 totals 15 residues. Germline V gene lookup returns CDR1 SGHAT and CDR2 FQNNGV. This CDR3 is CASSSLRGTGRRQYF. In nucleotides, the CDR3 is TGTGCCAGCAGCTCCCTCCGCGGGACCGGACGACGGCAGTACTTC.

This chain joins TRBV19 and TRBJ2-1; 13 nucleotides line up with TRBD2. V lost 9 bases and J lost 3; bases outside the gene matches: 5. Germline assignment: CDR1 LNHDA and CDR2 SQIVND (reference sequence). The length of the CDR3 is 15 residues. Here the CDR3 reads CASTSGGAVYNEQFF. CDR3 sequence (DNA): TGTGCCAGCACTAGCGGGGGGGCGGTCTACAATGAGCAGTTCTTC.